The 9 T cell receptor beta chains in this list originate from one sample, sequenced in a study of T cell changes during pregnancy in multiple sclerosis. Only in-frame clones appear in the TCRdb table, and some are missing; sequencing was by immunoSEQ multiplex PCR. Here the sample spans some 130,000 clones, about 95% being singletons. Sequencing was performed on peripheral blood, taken after pregnancy. The receptors shown here come from a female donor with multiple sclerosis, enrolled in a pregnancy study.

V gene TRBV7-2 combines with J gene TRBJ2-7; D uncertain. The CDR3 has 15 residues. Germline CDR1 reads SGHTA; CDR2 reads FQGNSA. The V end was cut by 3 bases, the J end by 0 bases, with 12 bases between. The CDR3 DNA reads as TGTGCCAGCAGCTTCCAAGCGAGAAGCTCCTACGAGCAGTACTTC. It is translated as CASSFQARSSYEQYF. Drawing the rest from reference TRBV7-2 and TRBJ2-7, the complete variable domain is GAGVSQSPSNKVTEKGKDVELRCDPISGHTALYWYRQSLGQGLEFLIYFQGNSAPDKSGLPSDRFSAERTGGSVSTLTIQRTQQEDSAVYLCASSFQARSSYEQYFGPGTRLTVT.

The CDR3 DNA follows: TGTGCCAGCAGTTCCGGGACAGGCTACAATGAGCAGTTCTTC. Translating it yields CASSSGTGYNEQFF. The chain is built from TRBV6-5 and TRBJ2-1, with TRBD1 identical over 8 bases. The trim removed 4 bases at V and 3 bases at J, leaving 2 bases unmatched. This CDR3 spans 14 amino acids. Germline V gives CDR1 MNHEY, CDR2 SVGAGI.

This clone was counted a single time. This chain joins TRBV9 and TRBJ1-1; TRBD1 matches at 7 bases. The length of the CDR3 is 15 residues. V trimming: 4 bases; J trimming: 0 bases; junction bases outside the gene matches: 6. Germline CDR1 and CDR2: SGDLS and YYNGEE. CDR3 bases: TGTGCCAGCAGCCCGAGGGACAGAATGAACACTGAAGCTTTCTTT. Translated, it gives CASSPRDRMNTEAFF.

This sequence joins TRBV18 and TRBJ2-2; D remains ambiguous. The CDR3 consists of 13 residues. V was cut by 0 bases and J by 4 bases, with 3 bases left in between. The germline CDR1 and CDR2 sequences are KGHSH and LQKENI. CDR3 DNA sequence: TGTGCCAGCTCACCACCTATCACCGGGGAGCTGTTTTTT. The encoded protein is CASSPPITGELFF.

The chain has TRBV28 and TRBJ2-4; 10 positions agree with TRBD1. The CDR3 has 18 amino acids. Germline V lookup: CDR1 MDHEN, CDR2 SYDVKM. J was trimmed by 1 base and V by 7 bases; bases with no gene match: 13. This chain's CDR3 is CASKGPTGGAVAKNIQYF. CDR3 bases: TGTGCCAGCAAAGGCCCGACAGGGGGCGCTGTGGCCAAAAACATTCAGTACTTC.

For the CDR3, the DNA is TGCAGCGTTGGTCTAGCGTTGGAGACCCAGTACTTC. Translating gives CSVGLALETQYF. This chain links TRBV29-1 with TRBJ2-5; tentative D call: TRBD2 (6 bases). Deletions cut 4 bases from V and 5 bases from J, with 11 bases between. The germline gives CDR1 SQVTM, CDR2 ANQGSEA. CDR3 size: 12 residues. The complete variable domain, with remaining parts taken from reference TRBV29-1 and TRBJ2-5, reads SAVISQKPSRDICQRGTSLTIQCQVDSQVTMMFWYRQQPGQSLTLIATANQGSEATYESGFVIDKFPISRPNLTFSTLTVSNMSPEDSSIYLCSVGLALETQYFGPGTRLLVL.

This sequence joins TRBV29-1 and TRBJ2-3; possibly TRBD2 for D (7 bases). The CDR3 contains 15 residues. The V and J ends lost 4 bases and 4 bases respectively, with 18 bases between them. CDR1 and CDR2 from the germline V gene are SQVTM and ANQGSEA. This CDR3 reads CSVGGGRGSADTQYF. CDR3 DNA sequence: TGCAGCGTTGGGGGGGGGAGGGGGAGTGCAGATACGCAGTATTTT.

The V call is TRBV28, the J call TRBJ2-2; the match to TRBD2 covers 10 bases. The CDR3 has 17 residues. Looked up from germline, CDR1 is MDHEN and CDR2 is SYDVKM. With V trimmed by 5 bases and J by 0 bases, 6 bases remained unmatched. CDR3 protein: CASSPLGLAANTGELFF. The CDR3 region has the DNA TGTGCCAGCAGTCCCCTCGGACTAGCGGCGAACACCGGGGAGCTGTTTTTT.

The gene calls are TRBV2 and TRBJ1-1; D is perhaps TRBD1 (6 bases). Trimming shortened V by 7 bases and J by 14 bases, and 23 bases separated the two germline ends. The CDR3 contains 13 residues. From germline, CDR1 is SNHLY and CDR2 FYNNEI. Here the CDR3 reads CASIRGGESKRFF. The CDR3, as DNA: TGTGCCAGCATTCGGGGGGGCGAGTCCAAGCGGTTCTTT.